This T cell receptor (beta chain) stems from a study of T-cell reconstitution after alpha-beta-depleted transplantation in children. J gave up 4 bases and V 6 bases, and 9 bases lay outside the gene matches. CDR1 and CDR2 from the germline V gene are MNHNS and SASEGT. The CDR3 extends over 15 amino acids. Unique molecular identifiers were incorporated during preparation of the TCRbeta library. From the PCR reads, TCRdb called clonotypes with MiXCR, one entry per CDR3 protein. Here the sample spans about 460,000 distinct CDR3 sequences, around an eighth being singletons. This clonotype showed up just a few times.

This TCR was recovered from a human donor who donated a stem cell graft to a child with combined immunodeficiency. The sequencing used PBMCs from the stem cell graft donor, collected from the stem cell graft. The chain employs TRBV6-1 and TRBJ2-7; 10 bases match TRBD1. This CDR3 is CASRLWDRGPYEQYF. In DNA form, the CDR3 reads TGTGCCAGCAGACTCTGGGACAGGGGTCCTTACGAGCAGTACTTC.